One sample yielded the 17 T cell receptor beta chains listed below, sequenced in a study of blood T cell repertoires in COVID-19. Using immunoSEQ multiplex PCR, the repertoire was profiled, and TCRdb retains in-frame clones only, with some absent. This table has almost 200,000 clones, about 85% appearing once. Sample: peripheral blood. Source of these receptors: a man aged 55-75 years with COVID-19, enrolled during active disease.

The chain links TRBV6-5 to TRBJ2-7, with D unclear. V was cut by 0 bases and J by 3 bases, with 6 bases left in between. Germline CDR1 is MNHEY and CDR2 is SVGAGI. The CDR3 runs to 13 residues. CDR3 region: CASSYSFGYEQYF. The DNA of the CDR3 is TGTGCCAGCAGTTACTCGTTCGGCTACGAGCAGTACTTC.

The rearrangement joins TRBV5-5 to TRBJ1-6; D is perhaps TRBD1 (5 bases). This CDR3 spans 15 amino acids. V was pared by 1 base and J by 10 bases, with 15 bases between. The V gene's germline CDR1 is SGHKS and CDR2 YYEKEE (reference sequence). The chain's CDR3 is CASSLTGQGRSPLHF. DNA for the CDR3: TGTGCCAGCAGCTTGACAGGTCAGGGTCGATCACCCCTCCACTTT.

Written as DNA, the CDR3 is TGTGCCAGCACCAGGGGCCCGGGCCCTTACGAGCAGTACTTC. It specifies CASTRGPGPYEQYF. This chain links TRBV5-8 with TRBJ2-7, with TRBD1 as a possible D gene (6 bases). This CDR3 region has 14 residues. Per the germline V gene, CDR1 is SGHTS and CDR2 is YDEGEE. The ends were cut back, 6 bases at V and 4 bases at J, with 17 bases in the middle.

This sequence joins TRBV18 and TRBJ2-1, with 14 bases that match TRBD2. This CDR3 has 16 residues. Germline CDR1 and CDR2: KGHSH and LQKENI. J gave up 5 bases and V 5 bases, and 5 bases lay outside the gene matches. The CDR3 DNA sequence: TGTGCCAGCTCAACCGGACTAGCGGGAGGACACAATGAGCAGTTCTTC. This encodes CASSTGLAGGHNEQFF.

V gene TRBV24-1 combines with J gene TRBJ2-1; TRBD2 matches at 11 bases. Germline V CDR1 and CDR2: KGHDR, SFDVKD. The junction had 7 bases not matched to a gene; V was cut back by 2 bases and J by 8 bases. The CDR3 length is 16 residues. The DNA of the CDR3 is TGTGCCACCAGTGATTGGGCTAGCGGGGGGAAGGATGAGCAGTTCTTC. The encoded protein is CATSDWASGGKDEQFF.

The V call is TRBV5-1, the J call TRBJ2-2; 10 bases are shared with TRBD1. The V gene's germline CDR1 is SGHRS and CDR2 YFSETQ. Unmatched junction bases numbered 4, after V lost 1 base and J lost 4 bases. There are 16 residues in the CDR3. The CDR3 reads CASSLRTGGRTGELFF. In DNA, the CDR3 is TGCGCCAGCAGCTTGAGGACAGGGGGACGCACCGGGGAGCTGTTTTTT. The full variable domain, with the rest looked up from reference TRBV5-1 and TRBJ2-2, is KAGVTQTPRYLIKTRGQQVTLSCSPISGHRSVSWYQQTPGQGLQFLFEYFSETQRNKGNFPGRFSGRQFSNSRSEMNVSTLELGDSALYLCASSLRTGGRTGELFFGEGSRLTVL.

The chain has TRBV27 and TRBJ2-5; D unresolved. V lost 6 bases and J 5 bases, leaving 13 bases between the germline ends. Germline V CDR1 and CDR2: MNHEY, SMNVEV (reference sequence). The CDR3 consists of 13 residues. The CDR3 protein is CASRPNAAETQYF. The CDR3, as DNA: TGTGCCAGCAGGCCTAATGCCGCGGAGACCCAGTACTTC.

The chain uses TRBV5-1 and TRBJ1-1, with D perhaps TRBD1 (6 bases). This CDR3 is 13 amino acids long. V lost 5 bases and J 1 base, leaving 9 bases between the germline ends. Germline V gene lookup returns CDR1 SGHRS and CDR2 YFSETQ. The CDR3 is CASRPTGNTEAFF. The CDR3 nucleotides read TGCGCCAGCAGGCCGACAGGGAACACTGAAGCTTTCTTT.

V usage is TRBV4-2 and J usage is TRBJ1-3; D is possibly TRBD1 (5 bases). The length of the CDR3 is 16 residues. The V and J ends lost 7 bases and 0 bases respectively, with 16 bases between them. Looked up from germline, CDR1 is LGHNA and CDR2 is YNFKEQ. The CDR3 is CASTHGGTSSGNTIYF. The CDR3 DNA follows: TGTGCCAGCACCCACGGGGGTACGAGCTCTGGAAACACCATATATTTT.

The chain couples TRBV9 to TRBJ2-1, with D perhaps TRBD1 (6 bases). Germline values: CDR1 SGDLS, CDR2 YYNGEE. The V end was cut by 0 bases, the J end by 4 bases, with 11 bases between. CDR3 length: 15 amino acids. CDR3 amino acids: CASSVVGGQYNEQFF. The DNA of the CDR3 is TGTGCCAGCAGCGTAGTCGGCGGACAGTACAATGAGCAGTTCTTC.

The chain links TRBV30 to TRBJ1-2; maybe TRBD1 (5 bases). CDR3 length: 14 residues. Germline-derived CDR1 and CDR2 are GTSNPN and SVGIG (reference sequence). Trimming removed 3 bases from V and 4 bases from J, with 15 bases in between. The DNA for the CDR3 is TGTGCCTGGAGGGGGGAGGGGTCGGGCTATGGCTACACCTTC. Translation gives CAWRGEGSGYGYTF.

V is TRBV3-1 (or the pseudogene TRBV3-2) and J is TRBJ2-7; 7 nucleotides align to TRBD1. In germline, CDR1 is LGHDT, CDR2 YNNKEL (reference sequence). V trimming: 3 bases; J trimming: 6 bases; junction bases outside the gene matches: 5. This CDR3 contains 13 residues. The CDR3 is CASSQDRGREQYF. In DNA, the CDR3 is TGTGCCAGCAGCCAGGATAGGGGGCGCGAGCAGTACTTC.

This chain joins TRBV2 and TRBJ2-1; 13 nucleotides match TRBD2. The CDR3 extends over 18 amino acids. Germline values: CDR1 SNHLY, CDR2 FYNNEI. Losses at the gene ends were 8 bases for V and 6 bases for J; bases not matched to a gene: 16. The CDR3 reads CASYRRTSGSLGPNEQFF. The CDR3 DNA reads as TGTGCCAGCTACCGACGGACTAGCGGGAGCCTTGGACCCAATGAGCAGTTCTTC.

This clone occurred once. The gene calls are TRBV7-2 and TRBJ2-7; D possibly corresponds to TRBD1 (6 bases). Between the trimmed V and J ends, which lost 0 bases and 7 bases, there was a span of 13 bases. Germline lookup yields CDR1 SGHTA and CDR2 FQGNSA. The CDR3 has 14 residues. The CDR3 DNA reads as TGTGCCAGCAGCTTAGCACCGACGAGGGGGGAGCAGTACTTC. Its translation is CASSLAPTRGEQYF.

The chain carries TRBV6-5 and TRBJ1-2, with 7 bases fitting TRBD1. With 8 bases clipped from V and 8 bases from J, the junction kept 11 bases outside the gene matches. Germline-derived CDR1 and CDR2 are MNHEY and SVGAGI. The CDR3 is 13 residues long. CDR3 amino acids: CASAADRVDGYTF. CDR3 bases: TGTGCCAGCGCCGCCGACAGGGTTGACGGCTACACCTTC.

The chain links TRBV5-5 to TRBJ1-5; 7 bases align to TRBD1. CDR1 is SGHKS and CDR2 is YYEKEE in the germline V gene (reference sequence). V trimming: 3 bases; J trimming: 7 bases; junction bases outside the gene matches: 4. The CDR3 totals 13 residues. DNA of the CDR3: TGTGCCAGCAGCTCAGACAGGGTGCAGCCCCAGCATTTT. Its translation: CASSSDRVQPQHF.

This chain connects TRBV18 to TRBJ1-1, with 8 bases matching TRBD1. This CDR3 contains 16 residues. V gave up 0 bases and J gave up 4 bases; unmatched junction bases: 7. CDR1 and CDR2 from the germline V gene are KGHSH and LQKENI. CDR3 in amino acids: CASSPPNFRGLTEAFF. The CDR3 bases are TGTGCCAGCTCACCACCAAATTTCAGGGGGCTCACTGAAGCTTTCTTT.